The text below deals with one T cell receptor (beta chain). Its specificity is not known. Researchers ran the PCR with 60 Vbeta and 13 Jbeta primers. Generated by immunoSEQ multiplex PCR, the TCRdb table keeps only in-frame clones and is missing some. The data show roughly 150,000 clones, roughly 77% seen once. This sample stems from a study of cytomegalovirus exposure and HLA in healthy donors. Study-level findings and limits: Previously analyzed data showed that most TCR beta V segments were productive at a frequency of about 87% or about 30%.

In germline, CDR1 is PRHDT, CDR2 FYEKMQ (reference sequence). With V trimmed by 2 bases and J by 2 bases, 3 bases remained unmatched. The CDR3 extends over 17 amino acids. The receptor comes from a man in his late teens or twenties in good health and CMV-seropositive. The source material was PBMCs. The chain carries TRBV13 and TRBJ2-7; 16 bases fit TRBD2. CDR3 bases: TGTGCCAGCAGCTTACCCGGGACTAGCGGGAGGGCCTACGAGCAGTACTTC. Its protein product is CASSLPGTSGRAYEQYF.